The 21 T cell receptor beta chains in this list originate from one sample, sequenced in a study of OX40 agonist ivuxolimab in advanced cancers. Libraries were prepared by immunoSEQ multiplex PCR; TCRdb keeps only in-frame clonotypes and omits some of them. The data show over 55,000 clones, with approximately 80% seen just once and approximately 1.5% held by the top ten. The sequencing used CD4+ or CD8+ T cells sorted from blood, collected in a trial of the OX40 agonist ivuxolimab. Every receptor here comes from an adult with an advanced solid tumor such as melanoma, head and neck, liver or kidney cancer.

The gene calls are TRBV7-2 and TRBJ2-2; D may match TRBD1 or TRBD2 (5 bases each). This CDR3 has 18 residues. Germline V gives CDR1 SGHTA, CDR2 FQGNSA. Trimming shortened V by 2 bases and J by 6 bases, and 22 bases separated the two germline ends. DNA of the CDR3: TGTGCCAGCAGCTTATCCGGGGCGAGGGCTAGGGATGCCGGGGAGCTGTTTTTT. Protein: CASSLSGARARDAGELFF.

V gene TRBV5-4 combines with J gene TRBJ1-2; D gene ambiguous. CDR1 and CDR2 from the germline V gene are SGHNT and YYREEE (reference sequence). CDR3 length equals 15 residues. The V end lost 0 bases, the J end lost 5 bases, and 14 bases lay between the germline ends. CDR3: CASSLDKVPLYGYTF. The CDR3 coding sequence is TGTGCCAGCAGCTTGGACAAGGTGCCCCTTTATGGCTACACCTTC.

This chain connects TRBV19 to TRBJ2-2; tentatively, D is TRBD1 (6 bases). V was shortened by 4 bases and J by 1 base, with 7 bases between the two germline ends. Germline assignment: CDR1 LNHDA and CDR2 SQIVND (reference sequence). The CDR3 runs to 14 residues. The CDR3 sequence: CASSTTGNTGELFF. Here the CDR3 DNA reads TGTGCCAGTAGTACGACAGGGAACACCGGGGAGCTGTTTTTT.

The chain recombines TRBV13 with TRBJ1-2; D may be TRBD1 (5 bases). Germline values: CDR1 PRHDT, CDR2 FYEKMQ (reference sequence). The CDR3 runs 14 residues. Trimming left V 5 bases short and J 8 bases short, with 18 bases between. CDR3 nucleotide sequence: TGTGCCAGCAGCCCAGGGATGAGGCAGGGAGGCTACACCTTC. Translating it yields CASSPGMRQGGYTF.

The genes are TRBV5-4 and TRBJ2-3; 7 bases agree with TRBD1. The CDR3 totals 15 residues. V gave up 3 bases and J gave up 4 bases; unmatched junction bases: 8. The V gene's germline CDR1 is SGHNT and CDR2 YYREEE (reference sequence). CDR3 sequence (DNA): TGTGCCAGCAGCTCGAGGGGGCGGGCAGCAGATACGCAGTATTTT. Its translation is CASSSRGRAADTQYF.

The chain couples TRBV29-1 to TRBJ2-7; TRBD2 matches 16 bases. CDR1 SQVTM and CDR2 ANQGSEA come from the germline V gene. Trimming removed 6 bases from V and 2 bases from J; junction bases left unmatched: 4. The CDR3 extends over 15 amino acids. DNA of the CDR3: TGCAGCGTCGGGACTAGCGGGAGGGGACCCTACGAGCAGTACTTC. This translates into CSVGTSGRGPYEQYF.

The chain has TRBV4-1 and TRBJ2-5, with a possible D match to TRBD1 (6 bases). The CDR3 is 14 amino acids. V dropped 2 bases and J dropped 5 bases, with 12 bases sitting between them. Germline values: CDR1 MGHRA, CDR2 YSYEKL. The CDR3 DNA reads TGCGCCAGCAGCCAACTCTGGGGGCGTGAGACCCAGTACTTC. Translated, it gives CASSQLWGRETQYF.

The chain couples TRBV10-3 to TRBJ2-7, with TRBD1 identical over 10 bases. The germline gives CDR1 ENHRY, CDR2 SYGVKD. J was trimmed by 3 bases and V by 8 bases; bases with no gene match: 4. The CDR3 length is 13 residues. The CDR3 protein is CAISRDRGYEQYF. DNA of the CDR3: TGTGCCATCTCCCGGGACAGGGGCTACGAGCAGTACTTC.

This clone was detected a few times. J is TRBJ2-5 and V is TRBV5-4; D is unresolved. The germline gives CDR1 SGHNT, CDR2 YYREEE (reference sequence). The CDR3 spans 14 residues. V lost 1 base, J lost 2 bases, and 9 bases lay in between. CDR3 amino acids: CASSLSATQETQYF. In DNA form, the CDR3 reads TGTGCCAGCAGCTTGTCGGCGACACAAGAGACCCAGTACTTC.

The genes are TRBV18 and TRBJ1-1, with 8 bases aligning to TRBD1. From germline, CDR1 is KGHSH and CDR2 LQKENI. Trimming removed 6 bases from V and 1 base from J; junction bases left unmatched: 1. This CDR3 region has 13 residues. CDR3 sequence reads: CASSQGANTEAFF. As DNA, the CDR3 is TGTGCCAGCTCGCAGGGGGCGAACACTGAAGCTTTCTTT.

CDR3 region: CASWAGGPGETQYF. In DNA form, the CDR3 reads TGTGCCAGCTGGGCGGGAGGGCCTGGAGAGACCCAGTACTTC. The chain uses TRBV5-4 and TRBJ2-5; the match to TRBD2 covers 9 bases. CDR3 length equals 14 residues. Trimming at V came to 7 bases and at J to 4 bases, leaving 8 bases not matched to a gene. Germline V gene data show CDR1 as SGHNT and CDR2 as YYREEE (reference sequence). The whole variable domain, remainder taken from reference TRBV5-4 and TRBJ2-5, is ETGVTQSPTHLIKTRGQQVTLRCSSQSGHNTVSWYQQALGQGPQFIFQYYREEENGRGNFPPRFSGLQFPNYSSELNVNALELDDSALYLCASWAGGPGETQYFGPGTRLLVL.

The chain joins TRBV6-6 to TRBJ2-7; possible D gene TRBD1, 5 bases. Germline values: CDR1 MNHNY, CDR2 SVGAGI (reference sequence). The CDR3 spans 13 residues. V was shortened by 2 bases and J by 6 bases, with 11 bases between the two germline ends. CDR3 in amino acids: CASSYLGVAEQYF. The CDR3 bases are TGTGCCAGCAGTTACCTAGGGGTGGCCGAGCAGTACTTC.

The CDR3 nucleotides read TGCGCCAGCAGCCAAGCCCCCGAGTTGGCGGCCGGGGGGGCCAACGTCCTGACTTTC. Protein product: CASSQAPELAAGGANVLTF. V gene TRBV4-1 combines with J gene TRBJ2-6; D is uncertain. This CDR3 spans 19 amino acids. Between the trimmed V and J ends, which lost 1 base and 4 bases, there was a span of 20 bases. CDR1 and CDR2 (germline): MGHRA, YSYEKL.

The chain links TRBV29-1 to TRBJ2-2; D perhaps matches TRBD2 (7 bases). Deletions cut 6 bases from V and 1 base from J, with 15 bases between. From germline, CDR1 is SQVTM and CDR2 ANQGSEA. The CDR3 is made up of 15 amino acids. This CDR3 reads CSVARGGENTGELFF. The DNA of the CDR3 is TGCAGCGTGGCAAGAGGGGGGGAGAACACCGGGGAGCTGTTTTTT.

This clone came up a few times. The chain links TRBV28 to TRBJ2-6; D not certain. The CDR3 is made up of 16 amino acids. The germline gives CDR1 MDHEN, CDR2 SYDVKM. Trimming took off 3 bases at V and 0 bases at J, with 9 bases between the two ends. The CDR3 spells CASSFIRPSGANVLTF. CDR3 coding DNA: TGTGCCAGCAGTTTTATACGCCCCTCTGGGGCCAACGTCCTGACTTTC. The full variable domain, its missing parts supplied by reference TRBV28 and TRBJ2-6, is DVKVTQSSRYLVKRTGEKVFLECVQDMDHENMFWYRQDPGLGLRLIYFSYDVKMKEKGDIPEGYSVSREKKERFSLILESASTNQTSMYLCASSFIRPSGANVLTFGAGSRLTVL.

V gene TRBV5-1 combines with J gene TRBJ2-3; 7 bases align to TRBD2. The germline V gene encodes CDR1 SGHRS and CDR2 YFSETQ. The CDR3 is 14 amino acids. V trimming: 6 bases; J trimming: 3 bases; junction bases outside the gene matches: 7. For the CDR3, the DNA is TGCGCCAGCACCTCGGGGGGAGGTACAGATACGCAGTATTTT. Protein: CASTSGGGTDTQYF.

This rearrangement joins TRBV27 to TRBJ1-1; D is uncertain. The CDR3 extends over 13 amino acids. From germline, CDR1 is MNHEY and CDR2 SMNVEV (reference sequence). The germline V and J ends were trimmed by 2 bases and 4 bases, with 8 bases remaining between them. The CDR3, as DNA: TGTGCCAGCAGTTTAAGGGTTGGCACTGAAGCTTTCTTT. This gives the protein CASSLRVGTEAFF.

The chain joins TRBV19 to TRBJ1-2, with D perhaps matching TRBD1 (6 bases). The CDR3 runs to 12 residues. Per the germline V gene, CDR1 is LNHDA and CDR2 is SQIVND (reference sequence). Trimming removed 6 bases from V and 8 bases from J, with 13 bases in between. DNA of the CDR3: TGTGCCAGTAGGGACAGAGCTTCGGGCTACACCTTC. The encoded protein is CASRDRASGYTF. Combining the CDR3 with reference TRBV19 and TRBJ1-2 gives the whole variable domain DGGITQSPKYLFRKEGQNVTLSCEQNLNHDAMYWYRQDPGQGLRLIYYSQIVNDFQKGDIAEGYSVSREKKESFPLTVTSAQKNPTAFYLCASRDRASGYTFGSGTRLTVV.

This chain uses TRBV11-3 with TRBJ2-3; D is undetermined. Germline CDR1 is SGHNT and CDR2 is YENEEA. The CDR3 runs to 12 residues. With 5 bases removed from V and 4 bases from J, the gap between germline ends came to 7 bases. The CDR3 protein is CASSLTPDTQYF. CDR3 nucleotides: TGTGCCAGCAGCCTAACCCCAGATACGCAGTATTTT.

The chain links TRBV5-5 to TRBJ1-5; D uncertain. V shed 0 bases and J shed 7 bases, with 14 bases lying between them. The germline gives CDR1 SGHKS, CDR2 YYEKEE (reference sequence). The CDR3 has 15 amino acids. CDR3 residues: CASSLEPRFGQPQHF. The CDR3 nucleotides are TGTGCCAGCAGCTTGGAGCCCCGATTTGGCCAGCCCCAGCATTTT.

V is TRBV19 and J is TRBJ2-1; 8 bases fit TRBD1. CDR1 and CDR2 (germline): LNHDA, SQIVND (reference sequence). The CDR3 totals 17 residues. The V and J ends lost 0 bases and 0 bases, in that order; junction bases with no gene match: 4. The CDR3 reads CASSIDSRGLSYNEQFF. The CDR3 DNA sequence: TGTGCCAGTAGTATAGACTCCAGGGGGCTCTCCTACAATGAGCAGTTCTTC.